This T cell receptor beta chain appears in the sequencing data of a study of graft-versus-host responses after intestinal transplantation. Sequencing used immunoSEQ multiplex PCR; TCRdb keeps in-frame clones, though not all of them. The sample records 75,000 to 100,000 clones, around 83% being singletons. The CDR3 consists of 14 residues. Germline-derived CDR1 and CDR2 are SGHRS and YFSETQ. Trimming took 5 bases from V and 2 from J, leaving 14 bases between them. Study-wide findings and caveats: GvH clones were found in recipient marrow; some appeared first in ileum or blood.

As for this clone: Its antigen remains unknown.

This sequence was found in a human donor who received an intestinal transplant. The gene calls are TRBV5-1 and TRBJ2-7; D perhaps matches TRBD2 (6 bases). Sequenced material: unstimulated CD8+ T cells sorted from spleen or lymph node cells, taken before intestinal transplant. Here the CDR3 reads CASRRGTQAYEQYF. The CDR3 DNA reads as TGCGCCAGCAGACGCGGGACTCAAGCCTACGAGCAGTACTTC.